Listed here are 15 T cell receptor beta chains from one sample, sequenced in a study of blood T cell repertoires in COVID-19. Libraries were prepared by immunoSEQ multiplex PCR; TCRdb keeps only in-frame clonotypes and omits some of them. Seen here are tens of thousands of clones, around 94% observed once, and the top ten hold about 6.6%. Material for sequencing was peripheral blood. The receptors shown here come from a woman aged 60-70 years with active COVID-19.

The V call is TRBV28, the J call TRBJ1-2; D is ambiguous. Per germline, CDR1 MDHEN and CDR2 SYDVKM. CDR3 length equals 13 residues. Trimming took off 8 bases at V and 0 bases at J, with 10 bases between the two ends. The DNA for the CDR3 is TGTGCCAGCCTAGGTGACGCTAACTATGGCTACACCTTC. Translated, it gives CASLGDANYGYTF.

V usage is TRBV5-8 and J usage is TRBJ2-3; D gene unclear. V was trimmed by 0 bases and J by 6 bases, leaving 8 bases between them. The CDR3 is 13 amino acids. Germline V gives CDR1 SGHTS, CDR2 YDEGEE. The CDR3 reads CASSLALLDTQYF. The CDR3 DNA reads as TGTGCCAGCAGCTTGGCCTTGTTGGATACGCAGTATTTT.

As concerns this clone: Additional DNA sequences in this sample encode the identical CDR3. V is TRBV28 and J is TRBJ1-4; D uncertain. V was trimmed by 3 bases and J by 2 bases, leaving 10 bases between them. The CDR3 has 15 residues. Germline CDR1 is MDHEN and CDR2 is SYDVKM. The CDR3 nucleotides read TGTGCCAGCAGTTTTGCGGCGGCCACTAATGAAAAACTGTTTTTT. Amino acid sequence: CASSFAAATNEKLFF.

This clone came up once. The chain employs TRBV19 and TRBJ2-7; 7 bases fit TRBD2. With 1 base clipped from V and 3 bases from J, the junction kept 3 bases outside the gene matches. The CDR3 is made up of 14 amino acids. Germline assignment: CDR1 LNHDA and CDR2 SQIVND (reference sequence). DNA of the CDR3: TGTGCCAGTAGTATAGCCCCGGGAGGCTACGAGCAGTACTTC. Translating it yields CASSIAPGGYEQYF.

The V gene is TRBV4-3, the J gene TRBJ1-4, with D perhaps TRBD1 (6 bases). CDR1 is LGHNA and CDR2 is YSLEER in the germline V gene. This CDR3 is built from 15 residues. V was clipped by 4 bases and J by 1 base, with 10 bases between them. Here the CDR3 DNA reads TGCGCCAGCAGCCGTAGGGGGGGAACTAATGAAAAACTGTTTTTT. It specifies CASSRRGGTNEKLFF.

The chain employs TRBV7-2 and TRBJ2-1; TRBD1 is a possible D gene (6 bases). With 3 bases removed from V and 7 bases from J, the gap between germline ends came to 10 bases. CDR3 size: 13 residues. Looked up from germline, CDR1 is SGHTA and CDR2 is FQGNSA. In DNA form, the CDR3 reads TGTGCCAGCAGCTTGCAGGGGCGGAATGAGCAGTTCTTC. Its translation: CASSLQGRNEQFF.

The chain is built from TRBV7-6 and TRBJ2-1, with D perhaps matching TRBD1 (6 bases). Deletions cut 0 bases from V and 4 bases from J, with 10 bases between. Looked up from germline, CDR1 is SGHVS and CDR2 is FNYEAQ. This CDR3 spans 15 amino acids. This CDR3 reads CASSLAEGVYNEQFF. The CDR3, as DNA: TGTGCCAGCAGCTTAGCAGAGGGGGTTTACAATGAGCAGTTCTTC.

The chain recombines TRBV5-1 with TRBJ1-5; 8 nucleotides agree with TRBD1. Germline V lookup: CDR1 SGHRS, CDR2 YFSETQ. The CDR3 length is 15 residues. Germline trimming cut 4 bases from V and 4 bases from J; bases unmatched to any gene: 7. The CDR3 region is CASSMGTGPNQPQHF. The CDR3 DNA is TGCGCCAGCAGCATGGGGACAGGCCCGAATCAGCCCCAGCATTTT.

A single count supports this clone. The chain employs TRBV14 and TRBJ2-1, with 12 bases that match TRBD2. The germline V gene encodes CDR1 SGHDN and CDR2 FVKESK. The CDR3 runs to 15 residues. V shed 5 bases and J 8 bases; nucleotides not matched to a gene: 7. The CDR3 nucleotides read TGTGCCAGCAGCAAAACTAGCGGGAGGTGGGATGAGCAGTTCTTC. Protein: CASSKTSGRWDEQFF.

This clone was observed once. The same CDR3 is also encoded by other DNA sequences in this sample. The chain employs TRBV7-2 and TRBJ2-3, with a tentative D call TRBD1 (5 bases). The germline V and J ends were trimmed by 1 base and 5 bases, with 10 bases remaining between them. The CDR3 runs to 14 residues. Germline loops: CDR1 SGHTA, CDR2 FQGNSA. CDR3 coding DNA: TGTGCCAGCAGCTTAGGGGGCGCGGAAGATACGCAGTATTTT. Amino acids: CASSLGGAEDTQYF.

This clone was found once. J is TRBJ2-2 and V is TRBV3-1 (or the pseudogene TRBV3-2), with 8 bases that match TRBD1. Trimming took 1 base from V and 2 from J; bases not matched to a gene: 3. The CDR3 consists of 16 residues. The V gene's germline CDR1 is LGHDT and CDR2 YNNKEL (reference sequence). CDR3 DNA sequence: TGTGCCAGCAGCCAAGTGGGACAGGTAAACACCGGGGAGCTGTTTTTT. Translated: CASSQVGQVNTGELFF.

The chain uses TRBV28 and TRBJ1-5; maybe TRBD1 (6 bases). Germline V gene lookup returns CDR1 MDHEN and CDR2 SYDVKM. The CDR3 contains 14 residues. V was pared by 6 bases and J by 6 bases, with 15 bases between. CDR3 amino acids: CASSPGQGFQPQHF. As DNA, the CDR3 is TGTGCCAGCAGCCCCGGGCAGGGGTTTCAGCCCCAGCATTTT.

This chain joins TRBV28 and TRBJ1-5; D remains ambiguous. Per the germline V gene, CDR1 is MDHEN and CDR2 is SYDVKM. CDR3 length equals 15 residues. V gave up 1 base and J gave up 5 bases, with 12 bases separating them. The CDR3 DNA sequence: TGTGCCAGCAGTTTATACGGCAGGCCTCATCAGCCCCAGCATTTT. It translates to CASSLYGRPHQPQHF.

This sequence joins TRBV9 and TRBJ1-2; a possible D gene is TRBD1 (5 bases). The V gene's germline CDR1 is SGDLS and CDR2 YYNGEE. Trimming stripped 0 bases from V and 8 bases from J, with 11 bases between. The CDR3 has 13 residues. The CDR3, as DNA: TGTGCCAGCAGCGTAGATCAGGGAAAGGGCTACACCTTC. Encoded protein: CASSVDQGKGYTF.

The table lists this clone with a count of one. V usage is TRBV19 and J usage is TRBJ1-1; a weak D match, TRBD1 (6 bases). CDR1 is LNHDA, CDR2 SQIVND, per germline (reference sequence). CDR3 length: 14 amino acids. With 5 bases removed from V and 5 bases from J, the gap between germline ends came to 15 bases. Written as DNA, the CDR3 is TGTGCCAGTAGTCTTCTACAGGGTCGGACTGAAGCTTTCTTT. This translates into CASSLLQGRTEAFF.